Presented here are 14 T cell receptor beta chains from one specimen sequenced in a study of blood T cell repertoires in COVID-19. Generated by immunoSEQ multiplex PCR, the TCRdb table keeps only in-frame clones and is missing some. The data contain about 150,000 clones, about 82% of them singletons. Sequencing was done on a sample of peripheral blood. Receptors originate from a woman aged 80 or over with COVID-19, enrolled during active disease.

In this sample, this clone turned up once. This chain joins TRBV18 and TRBJ2-7; 11 bases are a match to TRBD2. The germline V gene has CDR1 KGHSH and CDR2 LQKENI. The CDR3 spans 15 residues. Trimming took 0 bases from V and 3 from J; bases not matched to a gene: 1. CDR3 loop: CASSPPGTSGYEQYF. The CDR3 DNA sequence: TGTGCCAGCTCACCACCGGGGACTAGCGGCTACGAGCAGTACTTC.

This clone was detected only a few times. The rearrangement links TRBV3-1 (or the pseudogene TRBV3-2) to TRBJ1-1; D might be TRBD1 (5 bases). Germline V gene data show CDR1 as LGHDT and CDR2 as YNNKEL (reference sequence). CDR3 length: 14 residues. V lost 1 base to trimming and J lost 6 bases, with 12 bases between them. The DNA of the CDR3 is TGTGCCAGCAGCCAAGTTCCCAGGGTCGCTGAAGCTTTCTTT. Protein product: CASSQVPRVAEAFF.

This chain joins TRBV7-6 and TRBJ1-3; a weak D match, TRBD1 (6 bases). The germline gives CDR1 SGHVS, CDR2 FNYEAQ. Trimming left V 5 bases short and J 2 bases short, with 22 bases between. The CDR3 sequence is 18 residues long. The CDR3 DNA is TGTGCCAGCAGCATTCAGGGGCCCGTCACCGCCGCTGGAAACACCATATATTTT. Residues: CASSIQGPVTAAGNTIYF.

The chain joins TRBV7-9 to TRBJ2-5; D remains unclear. Trimming shortened V by 5 bases and J by 4 bases, and 14 bases separated the two germline ends. CDR3 length equals 14 residues. Germline V gene data show CDR1 as SEHNR and CDR2 as FQNEAQ (reference sequence). The CDR3 reads CASSKVSGLETQYF. In DNA form, the CDR3 reads TGTGCCAGCAGCAAGGTGTCGGGTTTAGAGACCCAGTACTTC.

The rearrangement uses TRBV7-3 and TRBJ2-1, with 7 bases lining up with TRBD2. The junction had 3 bases not matched to a gene; V was cut back by 1 base and J by 12 bases. The CDR3 extends over 12 amino acids. Germline lookup yields CDR1 SGHTA and CDR2 FQGTGA. CDR3 nucleotide sequence: TGTGCCAGCAGCTTAAGCGGGGAGGGGCAGTTCTTC. Encoded protein: CASSLSGEGQFF.

J is TRBJ2-1 and V is TRBV29-1; perhaps TRBD1 as D (6 bases). The germline V gene has CDR1 SQVTM and CDR2 ANQGSEA. The CDR3 is 13 residues long. Trimming took 6 bases from V and 0 from J, leaving 9 bases between them. DNA for the CDR3: TGCAGCGTGCGGACAGACTCCTACAATGAGCAGTTCTTC. This translates into CSVRTDSYNEQFF.

The chain links TRBV27 to TRBJ1-1; tentative D call: TRBD1 (6 bases). This CDR3 is 15 amino acids long. CDR1 and CDR2 (germline): MNHEY, SMNVEV (reference sequence). The V and J ends lost 2 bases and 3 bases respectively, with 13 bases between them. CDR3 protein: CASSLVTGPYTEAFF. The CDR3 coding sequence is TGTGCCAGCAGTTTAGTGACAGGTCCTTACACTGAAGCTTTCTTT.

The genes are TRBV3-1 (or the pseudogene TRBV3-2) and TRBJ2-1; a possible D gene is TRBD2 (6 bases). The CDR3 is 15 residues long. V lost 4 bases and J lost 6, with 16 bases in between. In germline, CDR1 is LGHDT, CDR2 YNNKEL (reference sequence). In DNA form, the CDR3 reads TGTGCCAGCAGCCCTCACGGGGGAGGCGTCAATGAGCAGTTCTTC. Translation: CASSPHGGGVNEQFF.

The chain has TRBV13 and TRBJ2-3; 9 bases line up with TRBD1. Trimming removed 5 bases from V and 0 bases from J; junction bases left unmatched: 3. This CDR3 has 15 residues. Germline CDR1 is PRHDT and CDR2 is FYEKMQ (reference sequence). The DNA for the CDR3 is TGTGCCAGCAGCCTGGACAGGGGAAGCACAGATACGCAGTATTTT. It encodes CASSLDRGSTDTQYF. The full variable domain, with the rest looked up from reference TRBV13 and TRBJ2-3, is AAGVIQSPRHLIKEKRETATLKCYPIPRHDTVYWYQQGPGQDPQFLISFYEKMQSDKGSIPDRFSAQQFSDYHSELNMSSLELGDSALYFCASSLDRGSTDTQYFGPGTRLTVL.

The V gene is TRBV20-1, the J gene TRBJ2-1, with D maybe TRBD2 (6 bases). Germline V gene lookup returns CDR1 DFQATT and CDR2 SNEGSKA (reference sequence). The germline V and J ends were trimmed by 5 bases and 13 bases, with 15 bases remaining between them. This CDR3 has 11 residues. The CDR3 coding sequence is TGCAGTGCTGGGGGGATTGACGACCAGTTCTTC. Its translation: CSAGGIDDQFF.

The rearrangement links TRBV19 to TRBJ2-5; D might be TRBD2 (5 bases). CDR3 length: 17 amino acids. CDR1 is LNHDA, CDR2 SQIVND, per germline (reference sequence). V lost 4 bases and J 2 bases, leaving 20 bases between the germline ends. The CDR3 loop is CASSNSPRSGNQETQYF. In DNA, the CDR3 is TGTGCCAGTAGTAATTCCCCCCGGTCGGGGAATCAAGAGACCCAGTACTTC.

The V and J genes are TRBV11-3 and TRBJ1-4; 8 bases align to TRBD1. From germline, CDR1 is SGHNT and CDR2 YENEEA. This CDR3 has 14 amino acids. Trimming cost V 4 bases and J 8 bases; bases outside gene matches: 6. DNA of the CDR3: TGTGCCAGCAGCTCGGGACAGGTAAGCGAAAAACTGTTTTTT. It yields the protein CASSSGQVSEKLFF.

V and J are TRBV3-1 (or the pseudogene TRBV3-2) and TRBJ2-2, with D maybe TRBD1 (6 bases). The CDR3 totals 18 residues. Germline CDR1 and CDR2: LGHDT and YNNKEL (reference sequence). Trimming stripped 3 bases from V and 5 bases from J, with 22 bases between. CDR3 coding DNA: TGTGCCAGCAGCCAGGCAACAGGGTTGTGGCGTGGGACCGGGGAGCTGTTTTTT. This translates into CASSQATGLWRGTGELFF.

V gene TRBV9 combines with J gene TRBJ1-3; the D is unclear. This CDR3 has 15 residues. Germline CDR1 reads SGDLS; CDR2 reads YYNGEE. V lost 2 bases to trimming and J lost 0 bases, with 9 bases between them. The CDR3 sequence: CASSVSPSSGNTIYF. The CDR3 nucleotides are TGTGCCAGCAGCGTTAGTCCGAGCTCTGGAAACACCATATATTTT. Together with reference TRBV9 and TRBJ1-3, the CDR3 gives the full variable domain: DSGVTQTPKHLITATGQRVTLRCSPRSGDLSVYWYQQSLDQGLQFLIQYYNGEERAKGNILERFSAQQFPDLHSELNLSSLELGDSALYFCASSVSPSSGNTIYFGEGSWLTVV.